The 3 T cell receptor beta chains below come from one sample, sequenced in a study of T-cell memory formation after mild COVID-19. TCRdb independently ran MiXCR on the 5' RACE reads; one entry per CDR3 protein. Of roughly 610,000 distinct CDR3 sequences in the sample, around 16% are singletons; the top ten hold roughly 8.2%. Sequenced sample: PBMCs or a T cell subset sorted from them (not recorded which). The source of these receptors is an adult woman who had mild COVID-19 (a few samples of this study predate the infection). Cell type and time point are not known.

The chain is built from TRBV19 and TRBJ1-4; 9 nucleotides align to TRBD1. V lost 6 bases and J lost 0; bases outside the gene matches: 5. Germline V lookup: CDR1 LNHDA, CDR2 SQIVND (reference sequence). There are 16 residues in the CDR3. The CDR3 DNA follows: TGTGCCAGTAGAGGGACAGGGAAGGCAACTAATGAAAAACTGTTTTTT. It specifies CASRGTGKATNEKLFF.

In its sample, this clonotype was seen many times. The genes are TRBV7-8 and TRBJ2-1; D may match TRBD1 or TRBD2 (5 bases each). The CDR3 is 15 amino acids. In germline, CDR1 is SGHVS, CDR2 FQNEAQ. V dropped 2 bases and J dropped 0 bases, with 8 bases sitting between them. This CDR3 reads CASSLPGSSYNEQFF. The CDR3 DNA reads TGTGCCAGCAGCTTACCAGGGAGCTCCTACAATGAGCAGTTCTTC. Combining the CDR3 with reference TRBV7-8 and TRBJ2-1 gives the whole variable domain GAGVSQSPRYKVAKRGQDVALRCDPISGHVSLFWYQQALGQGPEFLTYFQNEAQLDKSGLPSDRFFAERPEGSVSTLKIQRTQQEDSAVYLCASSLPGSSYNEQFFGPGTRLTVL.

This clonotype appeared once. This chain's CDR3 is CSGMGGSEAFF. For the CDR3, the DNA is TGCAGCGGGATGGGGGGCTCTGAAGCTTTCTTT. This chain links TRBV29-1 with TRBJ1-1, with TRBD1 as a possible D gene (6 bases). V was pared by 7 bases and J by 6 bases, with 12 bases between. CDR1 SQVTM and CDR2 ANQGSEA come from the germline V gene. This CDR3 comprises 11 residues.